This TCR beta chain stems from a study of blood T cell repertoires in COVID-19. TCRdb's copy holds only in-frame clones and misses some; the assay was immunoSEQ multiplex PCR. The data hold roughly 280,000 clones, with around nine tenths observed a single time. Germline values: CDR1 GTSNPN, CDR2 SVGIG (reference sequence). This CDR3 spans 11 amino acids. This chain links TRBV30 with TRBJ2-4; D remains ambiguous. The sample taken for sequencing was peripheral blood. The receptor was derived from a man aged 40-50 years with active or convalescent COVID-19. CDR3 in DNA: TGTGCATTACTAGCCAAAAACATTCAGTACTTC. It yields the protein CALLAKNIQYF.